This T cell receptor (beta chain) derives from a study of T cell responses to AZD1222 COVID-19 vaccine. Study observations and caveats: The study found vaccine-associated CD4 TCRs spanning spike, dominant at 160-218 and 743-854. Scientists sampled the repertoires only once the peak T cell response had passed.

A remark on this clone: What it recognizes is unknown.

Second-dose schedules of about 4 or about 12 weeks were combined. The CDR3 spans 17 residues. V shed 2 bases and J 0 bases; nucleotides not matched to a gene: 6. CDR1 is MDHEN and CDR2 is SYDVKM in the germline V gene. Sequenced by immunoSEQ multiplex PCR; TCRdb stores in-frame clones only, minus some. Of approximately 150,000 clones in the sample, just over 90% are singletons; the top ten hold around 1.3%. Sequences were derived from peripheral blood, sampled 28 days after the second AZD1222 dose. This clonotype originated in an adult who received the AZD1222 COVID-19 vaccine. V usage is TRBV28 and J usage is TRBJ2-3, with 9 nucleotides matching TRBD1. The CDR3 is CASSLLGQGQSTDTQYF. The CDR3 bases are TGTGCCAGCAGTTTACTCGGACAGGGGCAGAGCACAGATACGCAGTATTTT. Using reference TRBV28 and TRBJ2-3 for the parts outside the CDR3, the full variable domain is DVKVTQSSRYLVKRTGEKVFLECVQDMDHENMFWYRQDPGLGLRLIYFSYDVKMKEKGDIPEGYSVSREKKERFSLILESASTNQTSMYLCASSLLGQGQSTDTQYFGPGTRLTVL.